The rows below give T cell receptor beta chains drawn from one sample of a study of T and B cells in COVID-19 patients. TCRdb reprocessed the multiplex PCR reads via MiXCR and lists one record per CDR3 protein. The repertoire holds 3,000 to 4,000 distinct CDR3 sequences, around a fifth seen once, with roughly 19% in the top ten. The sample consisted of blood. Every receptor here comes from a human donor with active COVID-19. Both conserved end residues are part of each CDR3. A D gene is named only where the DNA matches it firmly. The size field is filled for only some rows; it gives once, few, many or a size class.

TRBD1 TRBJ2-1 TRBV10-3 medium-sized 17 CAISEGDRVSGNNEQFF TGTGCCATCAGTGAAGGGGACAGGGTATCGGGGAACAATGAGCAGTTCTTC
TRBD2 TRBJ2-1 TRBV15 medium-sized 14 CATRGLAGNNEQFF TGTGCCACCAGAGGACTAGCGGGGAACAATGAGCAGTTCTTC
. TRBJ2-2 TRBV24-1 medium-sized 14 CATISLSNTGELFF TGTGCCACCATTAGCCTGTCGAACACCGGGGAGCTGTTTTTT
. TRBJ1-3 TRBV6-5 few 15 CASSQGTSSGNTIYF TGTGCCAGCAGCCAAGGGACGAGCTCTGGAAACACCATATATTTT
. TRBJ1-1 TRBV6-5 . 13 CASSTTVNTEAFF TGTGCCAGCAGCACGACAGTGAACACTGAAGCTTTCTTT
. TRBJ1-2 TRBV18 medium-sized 15 CASSPPGGAGYGYTF TGTGCCAGCTCACCACCGGGGGGGGCAGGCTATGGCTACACCTTC
TRBD1 TRBJ2-1 TRBV30 medium-sized 17 CAWDGRTGLISYNEQFF TGTGCCTGGGACGGAAGGACAGGGCTTATCTCCTACAATGAGCAGTTCTTC
. TRBJ2-6 TRBV6-5 medium-sized 15 CASSSTSTGANVLTF TGTGCCAGCAGTTCGACCTCTACTGGGGCCAACGTCCTGACTTTC
. TRBJ2-2 TRBV14 few 14 CASSQVSAPGELFF TGTGCCAGCAGCCAAGTTTCGGCCCCCGGGGAGCTGTTTTTT
TRBD1 TRBJ2-7 TRBV4-1 . 15 CASSQERDRAREQYF TGCGCCAGCAGCCAAGAAAGGGACAGGGCGAGAGAGCAGTACTTC
. TRBJ1-6 TRBV6-5 medium-sized 15 CASSYSTGVTSPLHF TGTGCCAGCAGTTACTCGACGGGGGTAACTTCACCCCTCCACTTT